These 3 T cell receptor beta chains came from one sample sequenced in a study of cytomegalovirus exposure and HLA in healthy donors (dated by TCRdb to about 2017). The protocol used for the library was the immunoSEQ multiplex PCR assay. The multiplex PCR relied on a mix of 60 forward primers for TCR Vbeta segments and 13 reverse primers for TCR Jbeta segments. TCRdb took over this immuneACCESS table, retaining in-frame rearrangements with V and J assigned. Such tables are incomplete; in checked studies, under half of the missing clones stem from an unresolved V gene, and the remainder is unexplained. For this sample the table gives about 160,000 clones, of which around 80% were detected only once. Around 6% of the sample belongs to the ten largest clones. Source material: PBMCs. These receptors came from a man in his forties or fifties in good health and CMV-seropositive.

The chain recombines TRBV19 with TRBJ1-1; no reliable D call. The V gene lost 9 bases and the J gene lost 6 bases, with 17 bases spanning the gap. Germline-derived CDR1 and CDR2 are LNHDA and SQIVND (reference sequence). The CDR3 extends over 13 amino acids. The CDR3, as DNA: TGTGCCAGCAAGCTCGACATACCCCCTGAAGCTTTCTTT. The encoded protein is CASKLDIPPEAFF.

V and J are TRBV27 and TRBJ2-7, with TRBD1 matching 10 bases. This CDR3 spans 15 amino acids. The J segment lost 4 bases and the V segment lost 7 bases, leaving 10 bases of the junction unmatched. Germline V CDR1 and CDR2: MNHEY, SMNVEV (reference sequence). The CDR3 nucleotides read TGTGCCAGCATGGGACAGGGGAGTGGGGGATACGAGCAGTACTTC. Translating it yields CASMGQGSGGYEQYF.

This clone was recorded once. The chain has TRBV5-1 and TRBJ2-3; 11 positions match TRBD2. Per the germline V gene, CDR1 is SGHRS and CDR2 is YFSETQ. The CDR3 consists of 16 residues. V lost 7 bases, J lost 0 bases, and 7 bases stayed unmatched. The DNA for the CDR3 is TGCGCCAGCCATAGACTAGCGGGGACTAGCACAGATACGCAGTATTTT. This translates into CASHRLAGTSTDTQYF.